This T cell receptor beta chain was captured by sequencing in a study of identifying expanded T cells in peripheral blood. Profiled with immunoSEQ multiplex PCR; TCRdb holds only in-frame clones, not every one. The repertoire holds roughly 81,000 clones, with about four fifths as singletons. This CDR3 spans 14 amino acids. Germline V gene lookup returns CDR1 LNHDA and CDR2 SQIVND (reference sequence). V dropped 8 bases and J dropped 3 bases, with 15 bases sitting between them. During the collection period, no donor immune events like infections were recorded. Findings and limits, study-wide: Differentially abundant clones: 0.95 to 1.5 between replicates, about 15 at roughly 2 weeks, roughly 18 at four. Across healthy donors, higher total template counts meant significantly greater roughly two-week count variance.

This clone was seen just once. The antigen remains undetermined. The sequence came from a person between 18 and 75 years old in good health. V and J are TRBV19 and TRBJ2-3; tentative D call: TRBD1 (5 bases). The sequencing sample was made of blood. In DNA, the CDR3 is TGTGCCAGTCGAGACGGGCGGACAACAGATACGCAGTATTTT. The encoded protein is CASRDGRTTDTQYF.